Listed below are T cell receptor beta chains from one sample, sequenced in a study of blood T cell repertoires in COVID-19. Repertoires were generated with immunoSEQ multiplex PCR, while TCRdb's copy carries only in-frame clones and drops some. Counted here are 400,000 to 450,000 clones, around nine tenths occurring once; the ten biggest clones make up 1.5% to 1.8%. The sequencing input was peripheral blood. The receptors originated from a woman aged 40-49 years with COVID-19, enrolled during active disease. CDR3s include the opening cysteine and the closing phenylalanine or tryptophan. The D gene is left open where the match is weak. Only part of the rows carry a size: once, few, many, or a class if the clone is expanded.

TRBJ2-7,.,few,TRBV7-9,TGTGCCAGCAGCCCAATGCACGGGGATCGGTACGAGCAGTACTTC,CASSPMHGDRYEQYF
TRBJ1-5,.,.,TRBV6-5,TGTGCCAGCAGGGTCGGGACACTAGATCAGCCCCAGCATTTT,CASRVGTLDQPQHF
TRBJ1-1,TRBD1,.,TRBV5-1,TGCGCCAGCAGCTTGAATACAGGGGAGGCTGAAGCTTTCTTT,CASSLNTGEAEAFF
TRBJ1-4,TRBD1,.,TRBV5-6,TGTGCCAGCAGCTGGGACAGGGGAACTGAAAAACTGTTTTTT,CASSWDRGTEKLFF
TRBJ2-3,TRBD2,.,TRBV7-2,TGTGCCAGCAGCTTAAAGGGACTAGCTAGGGGTACGCAGTATTTT,CASSLKGLARGTQYF
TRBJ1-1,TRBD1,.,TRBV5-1,TGCGCCAGCAGCGTCGGCAGGGGGACTGAAGCTTTCTTT,CASSVGRGTEAFF
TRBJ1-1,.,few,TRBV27,TGTGCCAGCATTTTAAGGTGGGGGGACGGGGGGCGCACTGAAGCTTTCTTT,CASILRWGDGGRTEAFF
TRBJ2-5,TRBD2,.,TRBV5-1,TGCGCCAGCAGCTTGGGAAGGCTAGCGGGGGATGAGACCCAGTACTTC,CASSLGRLAGDETQYF
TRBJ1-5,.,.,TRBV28,TGTGCCAGCAGTTTATTGGGAGGGGGAGGCCAGCCCCAGCATTTT,CASSLLGGGGQPQHF
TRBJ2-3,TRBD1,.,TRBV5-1,TGCGCCAGCAGCTTGGCCCGGGGGACAGGGGGCAACGTTCGCACAGATACGCAGTATTTT,CASSLARGTGGNVRTDTQYF
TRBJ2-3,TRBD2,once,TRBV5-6,TGTGCCAGCAGCTTGCGCCGGACTAGCGGGGGGGCAGATACGCAGTATTTT,CASSLRRTSGGADTQYF
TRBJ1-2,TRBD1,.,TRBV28,TGTGCCAGCAGTTTCACCCGGGACAGGGCTGGCTACACCTTC,CASSFTRDRAGYTF
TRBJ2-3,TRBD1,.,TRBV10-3,TGTGCCATCAGAGGACAGGGGGAAGATACGCAGTATTTT,CAIRGQGEDTQYF
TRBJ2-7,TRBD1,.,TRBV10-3,TGTGCCATCAGTGGACAGGGTAATTACGAGCAGTACTTC,CAISGQGNYEQYF
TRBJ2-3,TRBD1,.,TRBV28,TGTGCCAGCAGTTTGCCCGGGACAGGGGGGGATACGCAGTATTTT,CASSLPGTGGDTQYF
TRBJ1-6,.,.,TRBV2,TGTGCCAGCGGGGGGAGGGCAGGCTATAATTCACCCCTCCACTTT,CASGGRAGYNSPLHF
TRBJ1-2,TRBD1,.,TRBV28,TGTGCCAGCAGCATCAACAGGGGCAGTGGCTATGGCTACACCTTC,CASSINRGSGYGYTF
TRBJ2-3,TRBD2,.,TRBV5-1,TGCGCCAGCAGGATGGGGGGACTAGCTTCTTCGGATACGCAGTATTTT,CASRMGGLASSDTQYF
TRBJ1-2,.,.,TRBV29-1,TGCAGCGTTGATACAGGCAACTATGGCTACACCTTC,CSVDTGNYGYTF
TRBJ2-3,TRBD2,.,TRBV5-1,TGCGCCAGCAGCTTGGCTCGGACTAGCGGGGGTCGCGAAGTCACAGATACGCAGTATTTT,CASSLARTSGGREVTDTQYF
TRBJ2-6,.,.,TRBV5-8,TGTGCCAGCAGCCCAATGGAGGGGATCTCTGGGGCCAACGTCCTGACTTTC,CASSPMEGISGANVLTF
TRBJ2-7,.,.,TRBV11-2,TGTGCCAGCAGCTTTTTGGGCGGGCGCCGAGGGGAGCAGTACTTC,CASSFLGGRRGEQYF
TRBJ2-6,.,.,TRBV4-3,TGCGCCAGCAGCCAAGTACACAGATTCTCTGGGGCCAACGTCCTGACTTTC,CASSQVHRFSGANVLTF
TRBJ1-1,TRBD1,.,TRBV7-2,TGTGCCAGCAGCGAACAGGGGGAATTAACTGAAGCTTTCTTT,CASSEQGELTEAFF
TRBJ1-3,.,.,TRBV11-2,TGTGCCAGCAGCGCTCGGACGGGGAGCTCTGGAAACACCATATATTTT,CASSARTGSSGNTIYF
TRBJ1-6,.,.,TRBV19,TGTGCCAGTATTGGGACTCCAAGCTCCTATAATTCACCCCTCCACTTT,CASIGTPSSYNSPLHF
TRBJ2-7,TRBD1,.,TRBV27,TGTGCCAGCAGTTTTATTACCGGGACAGGGTCGTCCTACGAGCAGTACTTC,CASSFITGTGSSYEQYF
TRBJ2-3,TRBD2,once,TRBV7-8,TGTGCCAGCAGCCCTAGCGGGGTACCAGATACGCAGTATTTT,CASSPSGVPDTQYF
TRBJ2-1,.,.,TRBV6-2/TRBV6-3,TGTGCCAGCAGTTACTCGATATCTAGATTTCGCCACTACTCCTACAATGAGCAGTTCTTC,CASSYSISRFRHYSYNEQFF
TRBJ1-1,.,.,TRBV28,TGTGCCAGCTTAAGGGGGGGCGAAGGGAACACTGAAGCTTTCTTT,CASLRGGEGNTEAFF
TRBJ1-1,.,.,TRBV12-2,TGTGCAAGTCGCCCGACAGGGAGGCGAAACACTGAAGCTTTCTTT,CASRPTGRRNTEAFF
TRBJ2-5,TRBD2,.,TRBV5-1,TGCGCCAGCAGCTTTATTGCGGGAGGGGAGACCCAGTACTTC,CASSFIAGGETQYF
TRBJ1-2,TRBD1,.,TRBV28,TGTGCCAGCAGTATATCCGGGACAGGGGTTAGTCTCTACACCTTC,CASSISGTGVSLYTF
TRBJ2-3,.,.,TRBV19,TGTGCCAGTAGTATGGTCTACAGCACAGATACGCAGTATTTT,CASSMVYSTDTQYF
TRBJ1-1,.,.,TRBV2,TGTGCCAGCAGTAGGGACTTCTCTAGGGCAGCTTTCTTT,CASSRDFSRAAFF
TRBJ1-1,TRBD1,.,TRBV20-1,TGCAGTGCTAGTGGGGACAGGGGGAACACTGAAGCTTTCTTT,CSASGDRGNTEAFF
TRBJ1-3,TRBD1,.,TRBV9,TGTGCCAGCAGGTCCCCCGGGACAGGCTCTGGAAACACCATATATTTT,CASRSPGTGSGNTIYF
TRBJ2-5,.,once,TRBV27,TGTGCCAGCAGTCTCAGACATCCAGGAGGACTAAGGGAGACCCAGTACTTC,CASSLRHPGGLRETQYF
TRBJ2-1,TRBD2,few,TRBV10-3,TGTGCCATCAGTGGAGGGACTACAAGGAGTGGCAATGAGCAGTTCTTC,CAISGGTTRSGNEQFF
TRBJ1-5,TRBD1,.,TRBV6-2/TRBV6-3,TGTGCCAGCAGTGGACAGGATTTTAGCAATCAGCCCCAGCATTTT,CASSGQDFSNQPQHF
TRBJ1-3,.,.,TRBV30,TGTGCCTGGAAGGCAGGGCCTGGAAACACCATATATTTT,CAWKAGPGNTIYF
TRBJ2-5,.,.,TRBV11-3,TGTGCCAGCTCCCGAGGGGGACTACTGTACCAAGAGACCCAGTACTTC,CASSRGGLLYQETQYF